The clone carrying this T cell receptor (beta chain) has a count of ten or more. The antigen is not known. These data belong to a study of T-cell reconstitution after alpha-beta-depleted transplantation in children. Whole-study results and caveats: Reports say that about two months after transplant, the alpha-beta T cells came out of several hundred graft clones that had expanded. Surviving thymic progenitors and recipient T cells were the source of high TCRbeta diversity at day 60 in some patients.

Unmatched junction bases numbered 3, after V lost 0 bases and J lost 0 bases. Per germline, CDR1 LGHNA and CDR2 YSLEER. There are 16 residues in the CDR3. Preparation of the TCRbeta library used unique molecular identifiers. TCRdb re-called the PCR reads through MiXCR, storing one row per CDR3 protein. The sample has hundreds of thousands of distinct CDR3 sequences, under 15% seen once. This receptor was obtained from a male patient aged 10 to 17 who had a stem cell transplant for acute myeloid leukemia, so the T cells may come from the graft donor. J is TRBJ2-5 and V is TRBV4-3; 8 bases are shared with TRBD1. The sample in question was PBMCs, mostly from graft donor cells, obtained 360 days after TCRalphabeta/CD19-depleted stem cell transplant. CDR3 in amino acids: CASSQEYRGYQETQYF. DNA of the CDR3: TGCGCCAGCAGCCAAGAATACAGGGGGTACCAAGAGACCCAGTACTTC.